This T cell receptor (beta chain) is from a study of cytomegalovirus exposure and HLA in healthy donors. Looking at the study overall: Roughly 77 million unique TCRs from HLA-typed donors made up an early data release. The study, taken as a whole, reports: Common viral pathogens seemed to be connected with several of the most significant clusters, according to a later analysis. 87-base-pair reads could not separate some V segments, including TRBV6-2 and TRBV6-3.

Points on this clone: The antigen is not known.

Those who donated were healthy bone marrow donors. The CDR3 is made up of 16 amino acids. Trimming took 5 bases from V and 13 from J; bases not matched to a gene: 16. Germline CDR1 reads SGHTA; CDR2 reads FQGNSA. Primers for the PCR totalled 60 Vbeta and 13 Jbeta. Assay used: immunoSEQ multiplex PCR; TCRdb lists only in-frame clones, some missing. The sample has some 180,000 clones; roughly four fifths are singletons. The gene calls are TRBV7-2 and TRBJ2-1; TRBD2 matches at 11 bases. The origin of this receptor is a man aged 18 to 35 in good health and CMV-seronegative. Specimen: PBMCs. DNA for the CDR3: TGTGCCAGCAGCGCAGCCGGGACTAGCGGTCAATGGGGCCAGTTCTTC. Residues: CASSAAGTSGQWGQFF.